The text below deals with one T cell receptor (beta chain). What it recognizes is unknown. This entry is derived from a study of T cells in localized non-small cell lung cancer. Study-level points and caveats: Clonality of T cells reached its maximum in uninvolved adjacent lung, surpassing tumor. Multi-region tumor sequencing was not done, so intratumor heterogeneity could not be excluded. A median of around 52 clones ranked among the top 100 in tumor appeared in adjacent lung. Prolonged overall survival went with higher T cell density in the blood.

The assay was immunoSEQ multiplex PCR, and TCRdb's table has in-frame clones only and misses some. Found here are 70,000 to 95,000 clones, approximately 90% of them singletons; the top ten hold 4.1%. The CDR3 is 14 amino acids. V lost 4 bases, J lost 2 bases, and 13 bases lay in between. Germline V gene lookup returns CDR1 SGDLS and CDR2 YYNGEE. The sequencing here drew on PBMCs, taken before any cancer treatment. The clonotype comes from a woman aged 35-70 years with stage II squamous cell lung carcinoma. The chain recombines TRBV9 with TRBJ2-7; no clear D gene. CDR3 sequence: CASSSGALTYEQYF. CDR3 sequence (DNA): TGTGCCAGCAGCTCCGGAGCCTTGACCTACGAGCAGTACTTC.